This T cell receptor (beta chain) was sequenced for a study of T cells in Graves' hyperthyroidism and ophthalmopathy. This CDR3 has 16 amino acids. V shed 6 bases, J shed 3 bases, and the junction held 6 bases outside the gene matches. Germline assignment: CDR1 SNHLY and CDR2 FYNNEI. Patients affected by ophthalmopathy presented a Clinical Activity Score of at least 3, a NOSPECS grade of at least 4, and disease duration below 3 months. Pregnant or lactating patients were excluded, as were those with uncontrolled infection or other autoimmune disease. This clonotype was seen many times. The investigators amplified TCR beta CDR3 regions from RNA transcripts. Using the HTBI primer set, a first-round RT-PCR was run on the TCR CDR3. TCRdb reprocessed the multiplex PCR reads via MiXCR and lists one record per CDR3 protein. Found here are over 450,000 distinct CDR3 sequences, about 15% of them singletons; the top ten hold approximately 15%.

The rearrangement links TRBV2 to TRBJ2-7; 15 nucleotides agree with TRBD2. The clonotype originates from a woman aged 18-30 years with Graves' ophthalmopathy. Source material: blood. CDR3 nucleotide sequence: TGTGCCAGCAGGGGACTAGCGGGAGGCGGGGTCTACGAGCAGTACTTC. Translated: CASRGLAGGGVYEQYF.